Reported below is one T cell receptor (beta chain). Its antigen is currently unknown. This entry is derived from a study of circulating and synovial CD4+ cells in juvenile arthritis. Assay used: immunoSEQ multiplex PCR; TCRdb lists only in-frame clones, some missing. The data show about 32,000 clones, 93% seen once. Patients with active juvenile idiopathic arthritis donated these samples. General study findings and limits: Measured synovium overlap likely understates the true shared repertoire. Bulk blood CD4 repertoires were more diverse than these. Compared with bulk blood, circulating pathogenic-like lymphocytes shared substantially more CDR3 sequences with synovial T cells.

Input material: CD4+ T cells from blood. The sequence was obtained from a human donor with juvenile idiopathic arthritis.

The chain's CDR3 is CASSLDRAKNIQYF. The DNA for the CDR3 is TGTGCCAGCAGCTTGGACAGGGCCAAAAACATTCAGTACTTC. The rearrangement joins TRBV5-6 to TRBJ2-4; perhaps TRBD1 as D (5 bases). With 0 bases removed from V and 1 base from J, the gap between germline ends came to 5 bases. Per the germline V gene, CDR1 is SGHDT and CDR2 is YYEEEE. There are 14 residues in the CDR3.